This record covers a single T cell receptor beta chain. Its antigen remains unidentified. The data stem from a study of CD8 T cells in ankylosing spondylitis. Points from the study as a whole: Enrichment of disease-linked clones was reportedly significant in matched ankylosing spondylitis synovial fluid.

TCRdb itself ran the 5' RACE reads through MiXCR, one entry per CDR3 protein. This table has over 150,000 distinct CDR3 sequences, around a sixth appearing once. This TCR was recovered from a male donor aged 10 to 30 with ankylosing spondylitis or in good health (not recorded which). Specimen: blood, either unsorted or a sorted T cell fraction (not recorded which).

The CDR3 DNA follows: TGTGCCAGCAGCTCACCGACAGGGGCCACTGAAGCTTTCTTT. This sequence encodes CASSSPTGATEAFF. J is TRBJ1-1 and V is TRBV3-1, with 8 bases that match TRBD1. Germline V gene sequence: CDR1 LGHDT, CDR2 YNNKEL (reference sequence). The CDR3 has 14 amino acids. After removal of 5 bases from V and 4 bases from J, the junction contained 6 bases not matched to a gene.